A single TCR beta chain is shown here with its context. Its antigen is currently not known. Nothing much larger sits one base from this clone, and base qualities are not available. On a MiSeq, deep resolution sequencing aimed for a depth between 1 in 1 million and 1 in 200,000 T cells, with each clonotype covered approximately 9.2x on average. The immunoSEQ hsTCRB Kit was used to generate TCR beta libraries. On the study's bioinformatics: ImmunoSEQ Data Assistant and ImmunoSEQ Analyzer were used for data analysis, and V, D and J genes were assigned according to IMGT definitions. Clonality, with values ranging from 0 to 1, was calculated as one minus the normalized Shannon entropy of productive rearrangement frequencies. Only overrepresented clonotypes making up at least 0.05% of the repertoire of each patient were included in the public clonotype analysis. About a dozen age-matched healthy donor repertoires from immuneACCESS served as clonality controls. Sourced from immuneACCESS, this table was stored by TCRdb with only in-frame sequences that have V and J called. A share of the clones is absent; for the studies checked, an unresolved V gene accounts for under half, and the remainder has no known explanation. D and trimming come from the DNA, and the V and J calls and clone size come from that table. Present in this sample are 130,000 or so clones, roughly 80% of which were seen just once. Jointly, the top ten make up around 30% of the sample.

CDR1 and CDR2 are drawn from the germline V gene: SGHDT, YYEEEE. Its CDR3 holds 14 amino acids, cysteine through phenylalanine. Kept here is only the CDR3 DNA, which spans 42 bases and is read in frame from base 1. V is pared back by 4 bases and J by 10 bases, with 17 bases lying between the germline termini. The time point label, read with the paper, signifies: 12 to 13 months on ibrutinib. For TCR beta library preparation, 1.5 to 2 micrograms of genomic DNA were isolated from cryopreserved PBMCs. Longitudinal blood samples from CLL patients receiving ibrutinib monotherapy were subjected to high-throughput TCR beta sequencing. The patients took part in an open-label, single-center phase 2 trial of ibrutinib monotherapy. The sample originates from a study of cytotoxic CD8 clonotypes in ibrutinib-treated CLL (dated by TCRdb to the early 2020s). Regarding the research as a whole: The cohort had 11 relapsed/refractory and around 15 treatment-naive patients; around 17 were IGHV unmutated. Partial responses were observed in about 24 patients and complete responses in 2; after a median follow-up of around 68 months, remission was maintained in roughly 14 patients and progression was observed in some 12. Of the roughly 81 people in the trial, roughly 27 had longitudinal samples available. Samples averaged approximately 250,000 productive templates and 90,000 to 95,000 productive rearrangements. Cryopreserved peripheral blood mononuclear cells were obtained before treatment, at response, and at either sustained remission or disease progression. Samples at response were collected after a median of 12 months of treatment, with a range of roughly 6 to 40 months. Patients were still on ibrutinib when every remission and progressive disease sample was collected.

General conclusions and limits of the study: Sampling times were not matched between sustained-remission and progressing patients, and lymph node repertoires were not studied. An increase in clonality was observed at ibrutinib response, with clonality remaining stable during sustained remission and falling back toward baseline at progression. Baseline clonality was found to be higher than that of age-matched healthy donors and was strongly correlated with circulating CD8+ T-cell counts. Public clonotypes were rare and either shrank or stayed stable during treatment, and the rise in clonality at ibrutinib response reflected expansion of private clonotypes.

Sequencing used PBMCs, obtained after 12 months of ibrutinib treatment. The chain links TRBV5-6 with TRBJ1-4; the D gene is not confidently resolved. The source is a human donor with chronic lymphocytic leukemia. At the DNA level, the sequence is TGTGCCAGCAGCAGCGGGCTCCTCACCGGAAAACTGTTTTTT. It specifies CASSSGLLTGKLFF.